This T cell receptor (beta chain) was captured in a study of blood T cell repertoires in COVID-19. Study-wide background: Both acute and convalescent COVID-19 samples were obtained from the United States, Italy and Spain. In each case, the material was cDNA or gDNA derived from T cells, B-cell-depleted T cells, or PBMCs.

Recovered status in Cohort 3 required two negative PCRs, clearance, or symptom resolution. This table comes from immunoSEQ multiplex PCR, and its TCRdb copy is limited to in-frame clones, with some not included. This sample yields fewer than 300,000 clones, of which more than 80% are seen a single time; 1% to 1.3% belongs to the top ten. V was shortened by 2 bases and J by 5 bases, with 10 bases between the two germline ends. The CDR3 extends over 14 amino acids. Per the germline V gene, CDR1 is LNHDA and CDR2 is SQIVND (reference sequence). Sequencing was carried out using PBMCs or T cells enriched from blood (not recorded which). The receptor's source is a woman in her 30s who had recovered from COVID-19. V is TRBV19 and J is TRBJ1-5; D might be TRBD1 (6 bases). This CDR3 is CASSISRGYQPQHF. CDR3 nucleotides: TGTGCCAGTAGTATATCCAGGGGTTATCAGCCCCAGCATTTT. The full variable domain, its missing parts supplied by reference TRBV19 and TRBJ1-5, is DGGITQSPKYLFRKEGQNVTLSCEQNLNHDAMYWYRQDPGQGLRLIYYSQIVNDFQKGDIAEGYSVSREKKESFPLTVTSAQKNPTAFYLCASSISRGYQPQHFGDGTRLSIL.